The 20 T cell receptor beta chains below all came from one sample that was sequenced in a study of blood T cell repertoires in COVID-19. TCRdb's table, derived via immunoSEQ multiplex PCR, lists solely in-frame clones and lacks some. Counted here are fewer than 200,000 clones, just under 85% occurring once; the ten biggest clones make up around 7.7%. Input material: peripheral blood. These receptor sequences come from a man aged 40-50 years who had recovered from COVID-19.

The chain couples TRBV28 to TRBJ2-7; 11 bases are a match to TRBD1. This CDR3 is 14 amino acids long. The junction had 3 bases not matched to a gene; V was cut back by 2 bases and J by 6 bases. CDR1 and CDR2 from the germline V gene are MDHEN and SYDVKM. The CDR3 bases are TGTGCCAGCAGTTTAGGACAGGGGGCTTCCGAGCAGTACTTC. As protein: CASSLGQGASEQYF.

By share, this clone ranks as medium-sized. The chain is built from TRBV29-1 and TRBJ2-2, with D possibly matching TRBD1 (6 bases). CDR1 and CDR2 from the germline V gene are SQVTM and ANQGSEA. The V and J ends lost 4 bases and 6 bases respectively, with 12 bases between them. The CDR3 is 13 amino acids. The CDR3 sequence: CSVGRTEAGELFF. CDR3 DNA: TGCAGCGTTGGGAGGACAGAGGCCGGGGAGCTGTTTTTT.

The chain combines TRBV7-9 with TRBJ1-1; 7 bases are a match to TRBD1. After removal of 5 bases from V and 3 bases from J, the junction contained 6 bases not matched to a gene. Germline CDR1 reads SEHNR; CDR2 reads FQNEAQ (reference sequence). The CDR3 runs to 14 residues. CDR3 in amino acids: CASSDRGRDTEAFF. The CDR3 nucleotides are TGTGCCAGCAGCGATAGGGGGCGGGACACTGAAGCTTTCTTT.

V and J are TRBV28 and TRBJ2-1; 10 bases match TRBD2. CDR1 MDHEN and CDR2 SYDVKM come from the germline V gene. The V gene end was trimmed by 3 bases and the J gene end by 8 bases; junction bases not matched to a gene: 10. This CDR3 has 16 amino acids. CDR3 loop: CASSLSASGSRDEQFF. CDR3 DNA: TGTGCCAGCAGTTTGTCCGCTAGCGGGAGTAGAGATGAGCAGTTCTTC.

Regarding this clone: Additional DNA sequences in this sample encode the identical CDR3. V and J are TRBV6-5 and TRBJ1-1; D call uncertain. From germline, CDR1 is MNHEY and CDR2 SVGAGI. CDR3 length: 14 amino acids. V lost 8 bases and J lost 0, with 13 bases in between. The CDR3 DNA sequence: TGTGCCAGCCGTAGAGGAGGGATGAACACTGAAGCTTTCTTT. Translation gives CASRRGGMNTEAFF.

The chain is built from TRBV19 and TRBJ2-5; 9 nucleotides line up with TRBD1. The CDR3 is 14 amino acids. Trimming removed 5 bases from V and 4 bases from J; junction bases left unmatched: 5. Looked up from germline, CDR1 is LNHDA and CDR2 is SQIVND (reference sequence). The DNA of the CDR3 is TGTGCCAGTAGTTGGACAGGGGCCTCAGAGACCCAGTACTTC. Its translation: CASSWTGASETQYF.

CDR3 amino acids: CASSMDDRVGYGYTF. The CDR3 DNA reads TGTGCCAGTAGTATGGACGACAGGGTTGGGTATGGCTACACCTTC. The chain is built from TRBV19 and TRBJ1-2; TRBD1 matches 7 bases. Germline CDR1 LNHDA, CDR2 SQIVND (reference sequence). V trimming: 3 bases; J trimming: 5 bases; junction bases outside the gene matches: 9. This CDR3 is 15 amino acids long.

This chain uses TRBV4-2 with TRBJ1-3; 9 positions match TRBD1. With 5 bases clipped from V and 2 bases from J, the junction kept 7 bases outside the gene matches. The V gene's germline CDR1 is LGHNA and CDR2 YNFKEQ. The CDR3 is made up of 16 amino acids. CDR3 loop: CASSVSHRGPGNTIYF. The DNA for the CDR3 is TGTGCCAGCAGCGTGTCCCACAGGGGGCCTGGAAACACCATATATTTT.

This clone is a singleton in its sample. V is TRBV2 and J is TRBJ1-4; the D gene is possibly TRBD1 (6 bases). Trimming took off 5 bases at V and 1 base at J, with 8 bases between the two ends. CDR3 length equals 14 residues. Germline V gives CDR1 SNHLY, CDR2 FYNNEI. The CDR3 DNA follows: TGTGCCAGCAGTAGGGACATAACTAATGAAAAACTGTTTTTT. Residues: CASSRDITNEKLFF.

This sequence joins TRBV7-2 and TRBJ1-5, with D tentatively TRBD1 (5 bases). Trimming left V 2 bases short and J 2 bases short, with 10 bases between. The germline gives CDR1 SGHTA, CDR2 FQGNSA. The CDR3 contains 15 residues. Written as DNA, the CDR3 is TGTGCCAGCAGCTTATATACGGGGGGCAATCAGCCCCAGCATTTT. Translating gives CASSLYTGGNQPQHF.

This clone was counted between two and nine times. The CDR3 here is CASSFKDSGDGYTF. DNA of the CDR3: TGTGCCAGCAGCTTCAAAGACTCAGGGGATGGCTACACCTTC. The chain links TRBV5-6 to TRBJ1-2, with TRBD1 as a possible D gene (6 bases). The length of the CDR3 is 14 residues. Trimming pared 2 bases from V and 6 bases from J, leaving 14 bases between. Per the germline V gene, CDR1 is SGHDT and CDR2 is YYEEEE.

The chain recombines TRBV6-1 with TRBJ1-2; D possibly corresponds to TRBD1 (6 bases). Germline V gene sequence: CDR1 MNHNS, CDR2 SASEGT. The CDR3 is made up of 14 amino acids. The V and J ends lost 6 bases and 8 bases respectively, with 19 bases between them. Written as DNA, the CDR3 is TGTGCCAGCAGAGGACAGCAGGGGATGTCCGGCTACACCTTC. Its protein product is CASRGQQGMSGYTF.

J is TRBJ2-2 and V is TRBV5-6; 7 bases fit TRBD2. Germline-derived CDR1 and CDR2 are SGHDT and YYEEEE. The V segment lost 4 bases and the J segment 2 bases; nucleotides outside the gene matches: 8. The CDR3 extends over 16 amino acids. CDR3: CASSSVGGRNTGELFF. The CDR3 nucleotides read TGTGCCAGCAGCAGTGTCGGGGGGAGAAACACCGGGGAGCTGTTTTTT.

V and J are TRBV18 and TRBJ2-7; TRBD1 matches 7 bases. The CDR3 covers 19 residues. J gave up 3 bases and V 3 bases, and 20 bases lay outside the gene matches. Germline V lookup: CDR1 KGHSH, CDR2 LQKENI. CDR3 sequence: CASSPDREEWPLKYYEQYF. The CDR3 DNA is TGTGCCAGCTCACCTGACAGGGAAGAGTGGCCGCTGAAGTACTACGAGCAGTACTTC.

The chain is built from TRBV4-3 and TRBJ2-7; 8 bases line up with TRBD1. CDR3 size: 15 residues. Germline CDR1 LGHNA, CDR2 YSLEER. V dropped 5 bases and J dropped 6; count of bases not matched to a gene: 12. The CDR3 DNA reads TGCGCCAGCAGCTCTTGGACAGGGCAGGTAGGCGAGCAGTACTTC. Its protein is CASSSWTGQVGEQYF.

The genes are TRBV7-9 and TRBJ2-7, with D perhaps TRBD2 (6 bases). Germline CDR1 SEHNR, CDR2 FQNEAQ (reference sequence). This CDR3 comprises 13 residues. V shed 5 bases and J shed 2 bases, with 10 bases lying between them. CDR3 sequence (DNA): TGTGCCAGCAGCCCCGGGACTCCCTACGAGCAGTACTTC. Translated, it gives CASSPGTPYEQYF. Based on the CDR3 plus reference TRBV7-9 and TRBJ2-7, the full variable domain is DTGVSQNPRHKITKRGQNVTFRCDPISEHNRLYWYRQTLGQGPEFLTYFQNEAQLEKSRLLSDRFSAERPKGSFSTLEIQRTEQGDSAMYLCASSPGTPYEQYFGPGTRLTVT.

The rearrangement links TRBV6-5 to TRBJ2-3, with 7 bases aligning to TRBD2. The CDR3 sequence is 15 residues long. Germline V CDR1 and CDR2: MNHEY, SVGAGI. After removal of 4 bases from V and 2 bases from J, the junction contained 6 bases not matched to a gene. Written as DNA, the CDR3 is TGTGCCAGCAGTTTGGCCGGGACTAACACAGATACGCAGTATTTT. Amino acid sequence: CASSLAGTNTDTQYF.

The chain joins TRBV7-3 to TRBJ2-4, with 9 bases lining up with TRBD1. There are 13 residues in the CDR3. V gave up 0 bases and J gave up 14 bases; unmatched junction bases: 5. Per germline, CDR1 SGHTA and CDR2 FQGTGA. CDR3 region: CASSLTAGDREYF. For the CDR3, the DNA is TGTGCCAGCAGCTTAACGGCGGGGGACAGGGAGTACTTC.

V is TRBV11-2 and J is TRBJ2-3; TRBD1 aligns across 8 bases. Per the germline V gene, CDR1 is SGHAT and CDR2 is FQNNGV. The CDR3 loop spans 14 amino acids. The ends lost 8 bases at V and 0 bases at J; junction bases unmatched: 4. DNA of the CDR3: TGTGCCAGCCTCAGGGGGCGGAGCACAGATACGCAGTATTTT. It yields the protein CASLRGRSTDTQYF.

The chain couples TRBV12-5 to TRBJ2-2, with 14 bases fitting TRBD2. This CDR3 has 19 residues. The V and J ends lost 6 bases and 1 base, in that order; junction bases with no gene match: 10. Germline assignment: CDR1 LGHNT and CDR2 FRNRAP. CDR3 DNA: TGTGCTAGTGGCCGGGGACTAGCGGGAGCACAGTTGAACACCGGGGAGCTGTTTTTT. It is translated as CASGRGLAGAQLNTGELFF. Supplemented by reference TRBV12-5 and TRBJ2-2, the full variable domain reads DARVTQTPRHKVTEMGQEVTMRCQPILGHNTVFWYRQTMMQGLELLAYFRNRAPLDDSGMPKDRFSAEMPDATLATLKIQPSEPRDSAVYFCASGRGLAGAQLNTGELFFGEGSRLTVL.